This T cell receptor beta chain was sequenced for a study of early T cells in non-severe SARS-CoV-2 infection. Researchers attached unique molecular identifiers to individual cDNA molecules. MiXCR, applied by TCRdb to the 5' RACE reads, yields one record per CDR3 protein. There are 50,000 or so distinct CDR3 sequences in the sample; about an eighth occur only once, and approximately 9.1% lies in the top ten. Germline V CDR1 and CDR2: SGDLS, YYNGEE. This CDR3 has 15 amino acids. V lost 3 bases and J lost 3; bases outside the gene matches: 6. This clonotype has more than one count but fewer than ten. The TCR was taken from an adult who was a healthcare worker with PCR-confirmed SARS-CoV-2 infection or an uninfected control (not recorded which). The material sequenced was whole blood. V usage is TRBV9 and J usage is TRBJ2-3, with 8 bases identical to TRBD2. Written as DNA, the CDR3 is TGTGCCAGCAGCGCCAGCGGGAGCGAGACAGATACGCAGTATTTT. Amino acid sequence: CASSASGSETDTQYF.